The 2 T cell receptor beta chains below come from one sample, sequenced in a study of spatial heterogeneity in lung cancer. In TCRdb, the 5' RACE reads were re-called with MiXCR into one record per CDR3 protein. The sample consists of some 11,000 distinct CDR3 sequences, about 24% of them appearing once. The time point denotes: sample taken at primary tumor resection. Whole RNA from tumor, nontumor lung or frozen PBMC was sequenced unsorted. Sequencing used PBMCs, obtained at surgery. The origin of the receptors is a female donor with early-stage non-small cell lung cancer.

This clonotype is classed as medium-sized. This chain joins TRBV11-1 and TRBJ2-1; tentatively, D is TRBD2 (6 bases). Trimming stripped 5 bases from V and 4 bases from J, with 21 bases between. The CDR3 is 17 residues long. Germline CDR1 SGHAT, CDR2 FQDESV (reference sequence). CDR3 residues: CASSPRGGQGGYNEQFF. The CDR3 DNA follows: TGTGCCAGCAGCCCCCGGGGAGGTCAGGGTGGTTACAATGAGCAGTTCTTC.

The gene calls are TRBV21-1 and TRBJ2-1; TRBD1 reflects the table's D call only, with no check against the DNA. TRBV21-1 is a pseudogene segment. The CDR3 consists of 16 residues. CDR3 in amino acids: CASSGRTGGSYNEQFF. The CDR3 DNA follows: TGTGCCAGCAGCGGCAGGACAGGGGGCTCCTACAATGAGCAGTTCTTC.